The text below deals with one TCR beta chain. Its antigen is as yet unknown. The sample belongs to a study of vaccination effects on CD4 cells after COVID-19. The protocol was immunoSEQ multiplex PCR, while the TCRdb copy is restricted to in-frame clones and leaves out a portion. The sample holds around 81,000 clones, around 77% seen once. Using viral peptide pools, the ViraFEST assay grew out antigen-specific CD4+ T cells prior to sequencing. An approximately ten-day culture period preceded the isolation of CD4+ T cells. Participants each got two BNT162b2 or mRNA-1273 vaccine doses. Nucleocapsid antibodies were negative in the vaccine recipients, who had never had SARS-CoV-2 infection. Cultures had half their medium replaced with IL-2 medium on days 3 and 7. Germline V lookup: CDR1 LNHDA, CDR2 SQIVND (reference sequence). V gave up 6 bases and J gave up 4 bases; unmatched junction bases: 8. The CDR3 covers 15 residues.

The chain combines TRBV19 with TRBJ2-1; TRBD2 matches at 8 bases. The input for sequencing was CD4+ T cells from PBMCs cultured with HCoV-OC43 spike peptides, taken after COVID-19 vaccination. Regarding subset: HCoV-OC43 spike overlapping peptide pool stimulation. The sequence came from a human donor who received a COVID-19 vaccine. The DNA for the CDR3 is TGTGCCAGTAGCGGACTGGCGGGGGGATACAATGAGCAGTTCTTC. Its protein product is CASSGLAGGYNEQFF.